Listed below are T cell receptor beta chains from one sample, sequenced in a study of CD4 and CD8 cells across lung adenocarcinoma regions. TCRdb processed the PCR reads anew with MiXCR; each CDR3 protein has one entry. The top ten hold about half of the sample, which has fewer than 30,000 distinct CDR3 sequences, 53% seen once. Material for sequencing was CD8+ T cells from the center of a lung tumor. The receptors shown here come from a male donor with lung adenocarcinoma. The CD4 and CD8 labels of this study may be unreliable. CDR3s include the opening cysteine and the closing phenylalanine or tryptophan. D genes are given only for firm matches. Some rows mark clone size as missing; the rest say once, few, many or name a class of expanded clone.

j_gene	abundance	d_gene	v_gene	CDR3nt	CDR3aa
TRBJ2-3	-	-	TRBV6-1	TGTGCCAGCAGTGAAGTGGGGGGAGGAGGGAGAGATATGCAGTATTTC	CASSEVGGGGRDMQYF
TRBJ2-7	many	-	TRBV24-1	TGTGCCACCAATACCTGGTTGATTGACGAGCAGTACTTC	CATNTWLIDEQYF
TRBJ2-1	-	-	TRBV10-3	TGTGCCGCGGGGAACGGGGGACGAGACCAAGAGACGCAGTATTTC	CAAGNGGRDQETQYF
TRBJ2-1	-	TRBD2	TRBV6-4	TGTGCCAGCAGTGAGGTTAGCGGGAGTGGCTACAATGAGCAGTTCTTC	CASSEVSGSGYNEQFF
TRBJ2-3	-	-	TRBV6-1	TGTGCCAGCAGTGAACGGGGGAAGTCCGACATCCTGTCTTTT	CASSERGKSDILSF
TRBJ2-3	-	-	TRBV10-3	TGTGCCATGAGCCCCGAGGGGGAGGACCAAGAGACGCAGTATTTC	CAMSPEGEDQETQYF
TRBJ2-3	-	-	TRBV7-2	TGTGCCAGCAGCTTAGTCTGGGGCCCAGATACGCAGTATTTT	CASSLVWGPDTQYF
TRBJ2-5	-	TRBD2	TRBV6-5	TGTGCCAGCAGTTGGGCTAGCGGGAGGGTTTTAAAGACCCAGCACTTC	CASSWASGRVLKTQHF
TRBJ2-4	many	-	TRBV3-1	TGTGCCAGCAGAGGGGGAGAATCAAAAAACATTCAGTACTTC	CASRGGESKNIQYF
TRBJ1-1	-	-	TRBV5-8	TGTGCCAGCAGCCGCGGTGGCAGGGGCACTGAAGCTTTCTTT	CASSRGGRGTEAFF
TRBJ2-3	many	-	TRBV4-1	TGCGCCAGCAGCCAAGATAAACGTACGCAGTATTTT	CASSQDKRTQYF
TRBJ2-3	-	-	TRBV6-1	TGTGCCAGCAGTGAAGCGGGAGGCAAAAACATGCAGTACTTT	CASSEAGGKNMQYF
TRBJ2-3	-	-	TRBV6-1	TGTGCCAGCGATCTCCAAGATACGCAGTATTTT	CASDLQDTQYF
TRBJ2-4	-	-	TRBV4-1	TGCGCCAGCAGCCAGGCGCGGGCCTCTGGCAAAAATACGCAGTACTTC	CASSQARASGKNTQYF